This T cell receptor (beta chain) came from a study of cytomegalovirus exposure and HLA in healthy donors. Findings and caveats of the study: With high specificity and sensitivity, the classifier reportedly diagnosed cytomegalovirus status. Subsequent analysis of the approximately 120 validation repertoires found a tendency for first-cohort TCR clusters to co-occur. Rare TCR sequences dominated, though some public TCRs recurred in many donors. A list of more than 150 TCR beta chains associated with cytomegalovirus was given.

Of note for this clone: Its antigen is not known.

Repertoires were generated with immunoSEQ multiplex PCR, while TCRdb's copy carries only in-frame clones and drops some. The data show under 140,000 clones, roughly 90% seen once. Germline V gene sequence: CDR1 SGHNT, CDR2 YENEEA. The CDR3 consists of 15 residues. The V segment lost 1 base and the J segment 3 bases; nucleotides outside the gene matches: 2. This sequence was found in a woman younger than 45 in good health and CMV-seropositive. The specimen sequenced was PBMCs. The chain uses TRBV11-3 and TRBJ2-5; 10 nucleotides match TRBD2. This chain's CDR3 is CASSLGGLAEETQYF. As DNA, the CDR3 is TGTGCCAGCAGCTTAGGTGGACTAGCGGAAGAGACCCAGTACTTC.